This T cell receptor beta chain appears in the sequencing data of a study of T-cell memory formation after mild COVID-19. TCR alpha and TCR beta cDNA libraries carrying sample barcodes and UMIs were produced by 5'RACE using constant-segment primers. MiXCR, applied by TCRdb to the 5' RACE reads, yields one record per CDR3 protein. This table holds about 210,000 distinct CDR3 sequences, around 26% found once. The V end lost 4 bases, the J end lost 2 bases, and 14 bases lay between the germline ends. This CDR3 region has 15 residues. CDR1 and CDR2 (germline): SGHAT, FQNNGV. The table lists this clonotype with a few counts. The antigen remains undetermined. Overall study results and limits: Confirmation was lacking for SARS-CoV-2 specificity of second-wave clones that peaked on day 37. Cross-reactive memory appears to have joined, as suggested by some responding clones showing up in pre-infection memory. CD4+ clones that contracted lay mainly in CM and EM; CD8+ ones lay in EMRA.

V gene TRBV11-2 combines with J gene TRBJ1-2, with D unclear. Sequencing was carried out using PBMCs or a T cell subset sorted from them (not recorded which). The receptor was derived from an adult woman who had mild COVID-19 (a few samples of this study predate the infection). Cell type and time point are not known. This CDR3 reads CASSSPTGKNYGYTF. CDR3 sequence (DNA): TGTGCCAGCAGCTCCCCAACCGGGAAAAACTATGGCTACACCTTC.